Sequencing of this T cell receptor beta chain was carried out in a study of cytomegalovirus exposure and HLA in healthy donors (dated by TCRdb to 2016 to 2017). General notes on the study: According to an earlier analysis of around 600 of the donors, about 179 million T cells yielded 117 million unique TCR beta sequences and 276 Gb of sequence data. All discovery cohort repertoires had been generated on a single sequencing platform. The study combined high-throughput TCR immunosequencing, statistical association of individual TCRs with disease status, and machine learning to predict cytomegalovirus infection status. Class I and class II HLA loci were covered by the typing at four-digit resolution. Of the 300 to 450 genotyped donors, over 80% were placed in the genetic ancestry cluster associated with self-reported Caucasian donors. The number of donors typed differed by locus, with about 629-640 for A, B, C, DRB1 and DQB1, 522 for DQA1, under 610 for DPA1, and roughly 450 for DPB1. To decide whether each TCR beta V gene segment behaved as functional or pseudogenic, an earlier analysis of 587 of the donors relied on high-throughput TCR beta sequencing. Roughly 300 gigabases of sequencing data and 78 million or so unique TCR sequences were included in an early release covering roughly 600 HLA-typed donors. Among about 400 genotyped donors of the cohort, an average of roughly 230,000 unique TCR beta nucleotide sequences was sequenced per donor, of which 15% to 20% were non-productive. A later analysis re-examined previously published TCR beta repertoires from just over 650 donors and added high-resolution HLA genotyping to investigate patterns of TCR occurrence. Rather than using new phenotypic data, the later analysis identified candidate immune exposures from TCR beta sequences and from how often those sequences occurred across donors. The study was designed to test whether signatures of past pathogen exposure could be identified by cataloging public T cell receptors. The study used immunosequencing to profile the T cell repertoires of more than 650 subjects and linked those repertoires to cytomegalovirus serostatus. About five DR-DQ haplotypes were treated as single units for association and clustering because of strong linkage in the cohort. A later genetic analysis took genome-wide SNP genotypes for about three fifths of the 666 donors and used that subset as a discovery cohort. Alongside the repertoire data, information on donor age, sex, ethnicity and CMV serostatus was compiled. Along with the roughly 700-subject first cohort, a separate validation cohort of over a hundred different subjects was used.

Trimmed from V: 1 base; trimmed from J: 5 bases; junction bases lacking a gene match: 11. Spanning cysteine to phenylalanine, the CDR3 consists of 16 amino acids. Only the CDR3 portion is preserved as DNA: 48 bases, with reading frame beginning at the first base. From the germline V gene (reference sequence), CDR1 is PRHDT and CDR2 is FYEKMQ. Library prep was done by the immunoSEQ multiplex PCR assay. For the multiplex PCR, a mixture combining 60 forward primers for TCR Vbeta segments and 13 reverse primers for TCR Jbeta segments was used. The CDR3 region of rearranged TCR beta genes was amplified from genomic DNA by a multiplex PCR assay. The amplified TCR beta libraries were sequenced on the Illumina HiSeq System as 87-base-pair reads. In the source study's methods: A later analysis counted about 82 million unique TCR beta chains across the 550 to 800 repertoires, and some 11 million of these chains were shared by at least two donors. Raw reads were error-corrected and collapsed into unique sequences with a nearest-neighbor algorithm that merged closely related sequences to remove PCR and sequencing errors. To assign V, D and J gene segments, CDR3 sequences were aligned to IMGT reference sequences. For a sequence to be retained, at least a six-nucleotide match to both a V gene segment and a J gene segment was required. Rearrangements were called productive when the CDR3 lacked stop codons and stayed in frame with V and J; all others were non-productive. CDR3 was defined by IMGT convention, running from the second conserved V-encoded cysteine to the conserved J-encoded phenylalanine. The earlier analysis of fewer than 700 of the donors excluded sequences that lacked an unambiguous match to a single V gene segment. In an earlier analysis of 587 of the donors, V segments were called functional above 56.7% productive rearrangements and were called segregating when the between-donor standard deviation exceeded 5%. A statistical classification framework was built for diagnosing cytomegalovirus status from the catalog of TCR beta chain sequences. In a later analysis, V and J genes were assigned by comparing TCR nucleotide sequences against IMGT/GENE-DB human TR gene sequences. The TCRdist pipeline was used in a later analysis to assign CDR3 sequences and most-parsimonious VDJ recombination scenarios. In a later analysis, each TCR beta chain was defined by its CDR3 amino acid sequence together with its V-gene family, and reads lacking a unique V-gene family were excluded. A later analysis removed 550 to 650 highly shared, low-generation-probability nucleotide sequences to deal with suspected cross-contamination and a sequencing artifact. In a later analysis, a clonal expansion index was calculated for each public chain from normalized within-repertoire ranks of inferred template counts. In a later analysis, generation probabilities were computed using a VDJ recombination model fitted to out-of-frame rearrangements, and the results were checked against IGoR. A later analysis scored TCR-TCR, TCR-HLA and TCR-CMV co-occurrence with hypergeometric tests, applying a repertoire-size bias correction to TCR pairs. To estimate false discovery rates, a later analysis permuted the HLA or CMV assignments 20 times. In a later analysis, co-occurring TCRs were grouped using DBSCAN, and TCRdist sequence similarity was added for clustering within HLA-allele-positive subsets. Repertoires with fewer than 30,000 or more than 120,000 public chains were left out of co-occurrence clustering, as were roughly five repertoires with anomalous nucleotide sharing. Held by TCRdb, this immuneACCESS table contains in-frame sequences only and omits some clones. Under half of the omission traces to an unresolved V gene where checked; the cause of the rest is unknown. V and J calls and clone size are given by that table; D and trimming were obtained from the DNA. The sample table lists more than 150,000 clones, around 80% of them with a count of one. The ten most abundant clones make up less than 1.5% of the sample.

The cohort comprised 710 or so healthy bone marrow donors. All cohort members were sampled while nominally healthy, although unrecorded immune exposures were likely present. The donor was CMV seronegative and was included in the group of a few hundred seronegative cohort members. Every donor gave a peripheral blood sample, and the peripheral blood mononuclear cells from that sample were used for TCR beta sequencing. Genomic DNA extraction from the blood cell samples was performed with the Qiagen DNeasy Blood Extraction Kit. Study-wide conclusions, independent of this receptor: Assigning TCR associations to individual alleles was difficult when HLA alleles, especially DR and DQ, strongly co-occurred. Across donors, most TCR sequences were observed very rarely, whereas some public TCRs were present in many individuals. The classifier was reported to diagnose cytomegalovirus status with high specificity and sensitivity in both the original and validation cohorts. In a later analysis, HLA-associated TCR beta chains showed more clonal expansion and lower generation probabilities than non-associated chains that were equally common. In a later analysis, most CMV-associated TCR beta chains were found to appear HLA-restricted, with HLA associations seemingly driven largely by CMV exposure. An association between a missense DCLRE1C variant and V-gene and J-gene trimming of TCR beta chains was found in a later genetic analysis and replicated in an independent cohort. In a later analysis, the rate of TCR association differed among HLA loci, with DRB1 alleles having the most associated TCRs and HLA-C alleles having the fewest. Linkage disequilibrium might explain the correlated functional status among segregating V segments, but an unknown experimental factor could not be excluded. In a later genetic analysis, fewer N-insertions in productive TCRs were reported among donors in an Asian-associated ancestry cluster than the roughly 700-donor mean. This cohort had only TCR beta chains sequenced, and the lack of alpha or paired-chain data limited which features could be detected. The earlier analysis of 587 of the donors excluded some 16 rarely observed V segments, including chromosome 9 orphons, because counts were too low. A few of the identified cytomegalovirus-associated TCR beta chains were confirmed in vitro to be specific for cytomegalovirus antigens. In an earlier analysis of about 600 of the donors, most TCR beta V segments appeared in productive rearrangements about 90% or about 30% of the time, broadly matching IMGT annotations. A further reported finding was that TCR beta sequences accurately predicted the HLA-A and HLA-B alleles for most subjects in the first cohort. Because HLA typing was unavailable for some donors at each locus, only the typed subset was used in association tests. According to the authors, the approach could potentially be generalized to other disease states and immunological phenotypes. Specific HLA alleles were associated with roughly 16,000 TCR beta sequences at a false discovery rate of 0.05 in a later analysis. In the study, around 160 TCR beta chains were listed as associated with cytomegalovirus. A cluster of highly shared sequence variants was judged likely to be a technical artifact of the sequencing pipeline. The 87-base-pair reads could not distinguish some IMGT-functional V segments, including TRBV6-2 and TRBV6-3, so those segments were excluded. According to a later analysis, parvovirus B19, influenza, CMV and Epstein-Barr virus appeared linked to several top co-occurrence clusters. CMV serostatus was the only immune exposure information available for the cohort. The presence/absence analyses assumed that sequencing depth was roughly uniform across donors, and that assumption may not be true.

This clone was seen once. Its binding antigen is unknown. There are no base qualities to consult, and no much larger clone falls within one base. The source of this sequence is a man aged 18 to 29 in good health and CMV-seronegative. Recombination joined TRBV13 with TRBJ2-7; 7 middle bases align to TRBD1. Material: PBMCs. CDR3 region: CASSLDGPGQIDEQYF. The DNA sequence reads TGTGCCAGCAGCTTAGATGGGCCGGGACAGATAGACGAGCAGTACTTC.